This is a list of T cell receptor beta chains from one sample in a study of beta chain features in type 1 diabetes. The repertoire was sequenced with immunoSEQ multiplex PCR; TCRdb's copy has only in-frame clones and lacks some. The repertoire holds 400,000 to 450,000 clones, about 14% seen once, with roughly 0.04% in the top ten. Source material: naive CD4+ T cells from blood. All receptors derive from a man aged 25 to 40 in good health. The CDR3 runs from the conserved cysteine through the conserved F or W. The order of the fields is CDR3 DNA, CDR3 protein, J gene, clone size, V gene, D gene. A D gene is named only where the DNA matches it firmly. Rows may omit the clone size; those that give it use once, few, many or a size class.

TGTGCCAGCAGCGCCGAACAGGGGAGGAGCACTGAAGCTTTCTTT	CASSAEQGRSTEAFF	TRBJ1-1	few	TRBV9	TRBD1
TGTGCCAGCAGCAAGGGATCAAGATCCTACAATGAGCAGTTCTTC	CASSKGSRSYNEQFF	TRBJ2-1	-	TRBV14	-
TGTGCCAGCAGCTCGCACGACAGGCGATCCTACAATGAGCAGTTCTTC	CASSSHDRRSYNEQFF	TRBJ2-1	few	TRBV13	-
TGCGCCAGCAGCTTGTTAAAGGACGAGCAGTACTTC	CASSLLKDEQYF	TRBJ2-7	-	TRBV5-1	-
TGTGCCAGCAGTGATTCAGGGAGGTATTCCTACGAGCAGTACTTC	CASSDSGRYSYEQYF	TRBJ2-7	few	TRBV25-1	-
TGTGCCAGCAGCCAACGGGACTTCCAAGAGACCCAGTACTTC	CASSQRDFQETQYF	TRBJ2-5	-	TRBV7-2	-
TGTGCCAGCAGCTTAGCAGGGGGCGGCTACACCTTC	CASSLAGGGYTF	TRBJ1-2	-	TRBV7-2	TRBD1
TGTGCCATCAGTGGGGCTTCGCAAGAGACCCAGTACTTC	CAISGASQETQYF	TRBJ2-5	-	TRBV10-3	-
TGTGCCAGCAGCGTAGGTGTAGGAAGGTCACCGGCGGGGGAGCAGTTCTTC	CASSVGVGRSPAGEQFF	TRBJ2-1	-	TRBV9	-
TGCGCCAGCACCCCTGCCGGAGAGGATGCGAACACCGGGGAGCTGTTTTTT	CASTPAGEDANTGELFF	TRBJ2-2	-	TRBV23-1	-
TGCAGCGTGGACCGGGACAGGGGAGGCCCCGGCTATGGCTACACCTTC	CSVDRDRGGPGYGYTF	TRBJ1-2	-	TRBV29-1	TRBD1